This is a list of T cell receptor beta chains from one sample in a study of cytomegalovirus exposure and HLA in healthy donors. Generated by immunoSEQ multiplex PCR, the TCRdb table keeps only in-frame clones and is missing some. The sample lists approximately 260,000 clones; nearly 95% were seen once. The source material was PBMCs. The receptors were sampled from a girl aged 2 to 10 in good health and CMV-seronegative. Each CDR3 is given with its conserved first and last residue. A D gene is named only where the DNA matches it firmly. Size values are once, few and many counts, or a class for expanded clones, and some rows have none.

clone size	V gene	J gene	D gene	CDR3 protein	CDR3 DNA
NA	TRBV27	TRBJ2-3	TRBD1	CASRGQGYSDTQYF	TGTGCCAGCAGAGGACAGGGGTATTCCGATACGCAGTATTTT
NA	TRBV27	TRBJ2-7	NA	CASSLSDSFSYEQYF	TGTGCCAGCAGTTTATCGGACAGCTTCTCCTACGAGCAGTACTTC
NA	TRBV6-5	TRBJ2-7	TRBD2	CASSRTSFYEQYF	TGTGCCAGCAGTCGGACTAGCTTCTACGAGCAGTACTTC
NA	TRBV29-1	TRBJ2-2	TRBD1	CSAAGQVRDYSTGELFF	TGCAGCGCCGCGGGACAGGTTCGCGACTATTCCACCGGGGAGCTGTTTTTT
once	TRBV19	TRBJ2-7	TRBD1	CASSRSNRGWEQYF	TGTGCCAGTAGTAGATCTAACAGGGGCTGGGAGCAGTACTTC
NA	TRBV7-2	TRBJ2-7	TRBD2	CASSASSGSNYEQYF	TGTGCCAGCAGCGCATCTAGCGGGAGTAACTACGAGCAGTACTTC
NA	TRBV6-6	TRBJ2-5	TRBD2	CASGTSGQETQYF	TGTGCCAGCGGGACTAGCGGGCAAGAGACCCAGTACTTC
NA	TRBV18	TRBJ2-7	TRBD2	CASSPGLAGVYEQYF	TGTGCCAGCTCACCAGGGCTAGCGGGAGTCTACGAGCAGTACTTC
NA	TRBV7-9	TRBJ2-7	TRBD1	CASSTGQGSYEQYF	TGTGCCAGCAGCACGGGACAGGGGTCCTACGAGCAGTACTTC
once	TRBV6-6	TRBJ2-1	TRBD2	CASSPLGGGFYNEQFF	TGTGCCAGCAGTCCGCTTGGGGGGGGGTTCTACAATGAGCAGTTCTTC
NA	TRBV7-2	TRBJ1-2	TRBD1	CASSPRDRGGYGYTF	TGTGCCAGCAGCCCCCGGGACAGGGGCGGCTATGGCTACACCTTC
NA	TRBV18	TRBJ1-2	NA	CASSPIPLDSNYGYTF	TGTGCCAGCTCACCTATCCCACTCGATTCTAACTATGGCTACACCTTC
few	TRBV5-5	TRBJ1-1	NA	CASSWGLRDRNTEAFF	TGTGCCAGCAGCTGGGGTTTGAGGGATCGGAACACTGAAGCTTTCTTT
NA	TRBV13	TRBJ1-4	NA	CASRTQGRGKLFF	TGTGCCAGCAGGACACAGGGACGTGGAAAACTGTTTTTT
NA	TRBV30	TRBJ1-6	NA	CAWSSSSYNSPLHF	TGTGCCTGGAGTTCGAGCTCCTATAATTCACCCCTCCACTTT
NA	TRBV6-6	TRBJ2-1	NA	CASSPSRFYNEQFF	TGTGCCAGCAGCCCCTCCCGGTTCTACAATGAGCAGTTCTTC
NA	TRBV18	TRBJ2-2	NA	CASSSGTNTGELFF	TGTGCCAGCTCCTCGGGGACGAACACCGGGGAGCTGTTTTTT
NA	TRBV7-9	TRBJ2-7	NA	CASSLDSYDLEQYF	TGTGCCAGCAGCTTAGACAGCTATGACCTGGAGCAGTACTTC
once	TRBV30	TRBJ2-2	TRBD2	CAWSASRLATNTGELFF	TGTGCCTGGAGTGCCAGTAGACTAGCGACGAACACCGGGGAGCTGTTTTTT
NA	TRBV2	TRBJ1-5	TRBD1	CASRAQGAAVGPQHF	TGTGCCAGCAGAGCACAGGGGGCGGCCGTTGGGCCCCAGCATTTT
few	TRBV28	TRBJ2-7	TRBD2	CASSFRESGEYF	TGTGCCAGCAGTTTTCGGGAAAGCGGGGAGTACTTC
NA	TRBV28	TRBJ2-3	TRBD1	CASREFDRGTDTQYF	TGTGCCAGCAGAGAATTCGACAGGGGCACAGATACGCAGTATTTT
NA	TRBV19	TRBJ2-5	TRBD2	CASSRPAGGPTQETQYF	TGTGCCAGTAGTAGGCCAGCGGGGGGCCCTACCCAAGAGACCCAGTACTTC
NA	TRBV27	TRBJ1-6	NA	CASSFGLNSPLHF	TGTGCCAGCAGTTTTGGCCTTAATTCACCCCTCCACTTT
NA	TRBV4-1	TRBJ2-1	TRBD2	CASSQKLAGVYNEQFF	TGCGCCAGCAGCCAAAAACTAGCGGGGGTTTACAATGAGCAGTTCTTC
NA	TRBV19	TRBJ1-5	NA	CASSIVYQPQHF	TGTGCCAGTAGTATCGTGTATCAGCCCCAGCATTTT
NA	TRBV18	TRBJ1-5	TRBD1	CASSPGQRFNQPQHF	TGTGCCAGCTCACCGGGACAGAGGTTTAATCAGCCCCAGCATTTT
once	TRBV30	TRBJ2-1	NA	CAWTRASNEQFF	TGTGCCTGGACGAGGGCTAGCAATGAGCAGTTCTTC
NA	TRBV7-6	TRBJ1-1	NA	CASSLKEAGDMENTEAFF	TGTGCCAGCAGCTTAAAGGAGGCGGGGGATATGGAGAACACTGAAGCTTTCTTT
NA	TRBV28	TRBJ2-2	TRBD2	CASRLAGGDTGELFF	TGTGCCAGCAGACTGGCCGGGGGGGACACCGGGGAGCTGTTTTTT
few	TRBV11-3	TRBJ2-1	NA	CASSFALYNEQFF	TGTGCCAGCAGCTTTGCACTATACAATGAGCAGTTCTTC
NA	TRBV19	TRBJ2-7	TRBD1	CASSNQGQGSYEQYF	TGTGCCAGTAGTAACCAGGGACAGGGCTCCTACGAGCAGTACTTC
NA	TRBV19	TRBJ1-5	TRBD1	CASIGDRGHGSNQPQHF	TGTGCCAGTATAGGGGACAGGGGGCATGGGAGCAATCAGCCCCAGCATTTT
NA	TRBV18	TRBJ2-5	NA	CASSPRAQQETQYF	TGTGCCAGCTCACCACGTGCACAGCAAGAGACCCAGTACTTC
NA	TRBV21-1	TRBJ1-6	NA	CASSVRRVSYNSPLHF	TGTGCCAGCAGCGTCCGCAGGGTTTCTTATAATTCACCCCTCCACTTT
NA	TRBV19	TRBJ1-1	NA	CASTLVAGPTEAFF	TGTGCCAGTACCCTTGTGGCAGGTCCGACTGAAGCTTTCTTT
once	TRBV27	TRBJ2-7	TRBD1	CASTLAGTGTYEQYF	TGTGCCAGCACACTCGCCGGGACAGGGACATACGAGCAGTACTTC
NA	TRBV2	TRBJ1-5	NA	CASSEAGANRPQHF	TGTGCCAGCAGTGAAGCGGGGGCAAATCGGCCCCAGCATTTT
NA	TRBV27	TRBJ2-5	TRBD1	CASSPGTGLLQETQYF	TGTGCCAGCAGTCCCGGGACAGGGTTATTACAAGAGACCCAGTACTTC
NA	TRBV6-5	TRBJ2-7	NA	CASSHSQGVPYEQYF	TGTGCCAGCAGCCATTCTCAAGGAGTGCCCTACGAGCAGTACTTC
once	TRBV6-5	TRBJ1-2	NA	CASSVSRSNYGYTF	TGTGCCAGCAGTGTCAGTAGGAGTAACTATGGCTACACCTTC
NA	TRBV4-2	TRBJ2-3	TRBD2	CASSQGVAGGGTQYF	TGTGCCAGCAGCCAAGGGGTAGCGGGAGGCGGTACGCAGTATTTT
NA	TRBV10-3	TRBJ2-3	TRBD2	CAISEGLAGGPTDTQYF	TGTGCCATCAGTGAGGGACTAGCGGGAGGGCCCACAGATACGCAGTATTTT
NA	TRBV5-4	TRBJ2-5	TRBD2	CASSLAATSGSAETQYF	TGTGCCAGCAGCTTGGCCGCTACTAGCGGGAGTGCAGAGACCCAGTACTTC
NA	TRBV27	TRBJ1-5	NA	CASSPGTTLSQPQHF	TGTGCCAGCAGTCCCGGGACAACCCTCAGCCAGCCCCAGCATTTT
NA	TRBV6-4	TRBJ2-7	TRBD2	CASKLFLRGGSCEQYF	TGTGCCAGTAAACTTTTTTTGCGGGGGGGGTCTTGTGAGCAGTACTTC
NA	TRBV20-1	TRBJ2-7	NA	CSAPAAGEQYF	TGCAGTGCTCCAGCGGCGGGCGAGCAGTACTTC